This passage covers 12 T cell receptor beta chains from one sample sequenced in a study of cytomegalovirus exposure and HLA in healthy donors (dated by TCRdb to 2016 to 2017). The receptor library was made with the immunoSEQ multiplex PCR assay. The multiplex PCR relied on a mix of 60 forward primers for TCR Vbeta segments and 13 reverse primers for TCR Jbeta segments. TCRdb carries this immuneACCESS record with in-frame sequences only. Its versions omit some clonotypes, under half of them owing to an unresolved V gene in the studies checked, with the rest unexplained. In all, the sample holds about 200,000 clones, and approximately 79% of those were seen once. The ten most abundant clones make up about 1.8% of the sample. Sequenced input: PBMCs. The receptors derive from a man over 45 in good health and CMV-seronegative.

V gene TRBV6-1 combines with J gene TRBJ1-2, with 12 bases fitting TRBD1. This CDR3 comprises 15 residues. Trimming cost V 8 bases and J 3 bases; bases outside gene matches: 7. The germline gives CDR1 MNHNS, CDR2 SASEGT. The CDR3 loop is CASWGQGAGDYGYTF. DNA for the CDR3: TGTGCCAGCTGGGGACAGGGGGCGGGAGACTATGGCTACACCTTC.

The chain recombines TRBV6-5 with TRBJ2-7; 7 bases fit TRBD1. V gave up 6 bases and J gave up 6 bases; unmatched junction bases: 11. The germline V gene encodes CDR1 MNHEY and CDR2 SVGAGI. The CDR3 has 14 amino acids. The CDR3 DNA follows: TGTGCCAGCAGGCAACCGACAGGGCGGCGCGAGCAGTACTTC. Amino acid sequence: CASRQPTGRREQYF.

This clone was found a few times. The chain links TRBV11-2 to TRBJ1-2, with D unclear. Germline V gene sequence: CDR1 SGHAT, CDR2 FQNNGV. The CDR3 length is 12 residues. V was pared by 5 bases and J by 3 bases, with 7 bases between. The chain's CDR3 is CASSVSDYGYTF. The CDR3 bases are TGTGCCAGCAGCGTATCGGACTATGGCTACACCTTC.

The CDR3 DNA reads TGTGCCAGCAGTCCCGAACAGGGCAATCAGCCCCAGCATTTT. Protein product: CASSPEQGNQPQHF. The chain is built from TRBV6-1 and TRBJ1-5; possibly TRBD1 for D (5 bases). Trimming removed 5 bases at V and 2 bases at J, with 10 bases between. CDR1 is MNHNS, CDR2 SASEGT, per germline. The CDR3 length is 14 residues.

The rearrangement links TRBV30 to TRBJ2-7, with a weak D call TRBD2 (6 bases). Deletions cut 0 bases from V and 0 bases from J, with 9 bases between. Per the germline V gene, CDR1 is GTSNPN and CDR2 is SVGIG (reference sequence). The CDR3 covers 14 residues. The CDR3 protein is CAWSVRRDSYEQYF. DNA for the CDR3: TGTGCCTGGAGTGTACGGCGGGACTCCTACGAGCAGTACTTC. Full variable domain (remainder filled in from reference TRBV30 and TRBJ2-7): SQTIHQWPATLVQPVGSPLSLECTVEGTSNPNLYWYRQAAGRGLQLLFYSVGIGQISSEVPQNLSASRPQDRQFILSSKKLLLSDSGFYLCAWSVRRDSYEQYFGPGTRLTVT.

This rearrangement joins TRBV19 to TRBJ2-2; 8 positions match TRBD1. V shed 6 bases and J 3 bases; nucleotides not matched to a gene: 9. This CDR3 spans 16 amino acids. Germline V CDR1 and CDR2: LNHDA, SQIVND (reference sequence). The CDR3 nucleotides are TGTGCCAGTAGCGTCTTCGGGACAGGTGACACCGGGGAGCTGTTTTTT. Translation: CASSVFGTGDTGELFF.

The V gene is TRBV7-7, the J gene TRBJ2-5, with TRBD2 matching 11 bases. The ends lost 3 bases at V and 5 bases at J; junction bases unmatched: 2. The CDR3 sequence is 14 residues long. CDR1 and CDR2 (germline): SSHAT, FNYEAQ (reference sequence). The CDR3 sequence is CASSFIAGGETQYF. In DNA form, the CDR3 reads TGTGCCAGCAGCTTCATAGCGGGAGGGGAGACCCAGTACTTC.

The gene calls are TRBV5-6 and TRBJ1-5; D unresolved. Per the germline V gene, CDR1 is SGHDT and CDR2 is YYEEEE. This CDR3 is built from 15 residues. V was pared by 2 bases and J by 3 bases, with 12 bases between. The CDR3 region is CASSFAGRNNQPQHF. CDR3 in DNA: TGTGCCAGCAGCTTTGCGGGGAGGAACAATCAGCCCCAGCATTTT. Looking up the rest from reference TRBV5-6 and TRBJ1-5 gives the full variable domain: DAGVTQSPTHLIKTRGQQVTLRCSPKSGHDTVSWYQQALGQGPQFIFQYYEEEERQRGNFPDRFSGHQFPNYSSELNVNALLLGDSALYLCASSFAGRNNQPQHFGDGTRLSIL.

The CDR3 DNA follows: TGTGCCAGCAGTTACTCAACAGGGGCCGTCGAGTATTTT. Translating it yields CASSYSTGAVEYF. This chain links TRBV6-6 with TRBJ2-3; 7 nucleotides agree with TRBD1. Germline loops: CDR1 MNHNY, CDR2 SVGAGI (reference sequence). The V segment lost 0 bases and the J segment 13 bases; nucleotides outside the gene matches: 7. This CDR3 comprises 13 residues.

The chain couples TRBV7-9 to TRBJ2-7; 7 bases align to TRBD2. The ends lost 8 bases at V and 4 bases at J; junction bases unmatched: 14. Germline V gives CDR1 SEHNR, CDR2 FQNEAQ (reference sequence). The CDR3 totals 15 residues. CDR3 sequence (DNA): TGTGCCAGCCACCCGGCTAGGACTAGTCTTTACGAGCAGTACTTC. This sequence encodes CASHPARTSLYEQYF.

This clone was seen more than once but under ten times. The CDR3 spells CARSLRGSNSTDTQYF. Here the CDR3 DNA reads TGTGCCAGAAGCCTCAGAGGGTCCAACAGCACAGATACGCAGTATTTT. The chain uses TRBV5-3 and TRBJ2-3, with D maybe TRBD2 (5 bases). TRBV5-3 counts as an open reading frame of uncertain function. Trimming cost V 4 bases and J 0 bases, with 15 bases left between them. CDR3 size: 16 residues.

V and J are TRBV5-4 and TRBJ1-6; D may be TRBD1 (5 bases). The CDR3 contains 15 residues. The V gene's germline CDR1 is SGHNT and CDR2 YYREEE (reference sequence). V was clipped by 0 bases and J by 2 bases, with 6 bases between them. CDR3 region: CASSLEGTYNSPLHF. Written as DNA, the CDR3 is TGTGCCAGCAGCTTGGAGGGGACCTATAATTCACCCCTCCACTTT. The full variable domain, in which reference TRBV5-4 and TRBJ1-6 provide the parts outside the CDR3, is ETGVTQSPTHLIKTRGQQVTLRCSSQSGHNTVSWYQQALGQGPQFIFQYYREEENGRGNFPPRFSGLQFPNYSSELNVNALELDDSALYLCASSLEGTYNSPLHFGNGTRLTVT.